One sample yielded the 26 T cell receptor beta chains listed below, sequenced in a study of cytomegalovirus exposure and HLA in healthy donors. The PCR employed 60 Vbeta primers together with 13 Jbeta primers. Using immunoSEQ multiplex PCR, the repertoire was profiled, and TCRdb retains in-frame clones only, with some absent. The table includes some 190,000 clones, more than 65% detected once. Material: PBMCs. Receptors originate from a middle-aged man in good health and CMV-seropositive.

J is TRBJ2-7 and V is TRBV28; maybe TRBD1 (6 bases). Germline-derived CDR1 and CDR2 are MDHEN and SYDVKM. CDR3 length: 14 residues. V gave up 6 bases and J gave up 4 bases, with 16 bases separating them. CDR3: CASSPGHSDYEQYF. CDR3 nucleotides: TGTGCCAGCAGCCCGGGACATTCAGATTACGAGCAGTACTTC. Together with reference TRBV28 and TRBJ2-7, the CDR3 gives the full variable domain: DVKVTQSSRYLVKRTGEKVFLECVQDMDHENMFWYRQDPGLGLRLIYFSYDVKMKEKGDIPEGYSVSREKKERFSLILESASTNQTSMYLCASSPGHSDYEQYFGPGTRLTVT.

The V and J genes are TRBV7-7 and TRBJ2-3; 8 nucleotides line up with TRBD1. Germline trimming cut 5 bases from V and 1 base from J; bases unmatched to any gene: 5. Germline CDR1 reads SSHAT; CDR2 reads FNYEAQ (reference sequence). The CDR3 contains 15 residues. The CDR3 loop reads CASSLTGAGTDTQYF. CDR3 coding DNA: TGTGCCAGCAGCCTGACAGGGGCAGGCACAGATACGCAGTATTTT.

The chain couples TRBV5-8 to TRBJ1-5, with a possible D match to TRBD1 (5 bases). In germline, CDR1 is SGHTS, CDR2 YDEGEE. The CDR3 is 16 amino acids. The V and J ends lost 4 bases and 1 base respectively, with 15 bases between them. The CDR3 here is CASSPDIGGSNQPQHF. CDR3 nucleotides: TGTGCCAGCAGCCCCGACATCGGGGGAAGCAATCAGCCCCAGCATTTT.

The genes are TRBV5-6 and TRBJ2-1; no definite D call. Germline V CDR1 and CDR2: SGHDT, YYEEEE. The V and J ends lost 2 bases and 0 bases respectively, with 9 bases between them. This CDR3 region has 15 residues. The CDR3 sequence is CASSLTPSSYNEQFF. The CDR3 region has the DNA TGTGCCAGCAGCTTAACACCTAGCTCCTACAATGAGCAGTTCTTC. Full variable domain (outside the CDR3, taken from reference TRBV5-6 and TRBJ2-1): DAGVTQSPTHLIKTRGQQVTLRCSPKSGHDTVSWYQQALGQGPQFIFQYYEEEERQRGNFPDRFSGHQFPNYSSELNVNALLLGDSALYLCASSLTPSSYNEQFFGPGTRLTVL.

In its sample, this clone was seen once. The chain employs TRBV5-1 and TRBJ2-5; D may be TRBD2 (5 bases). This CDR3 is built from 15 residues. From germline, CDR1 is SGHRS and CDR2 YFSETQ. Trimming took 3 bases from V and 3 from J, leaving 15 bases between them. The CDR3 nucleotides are TGCGCCAGCAGCTGGGGTAGTAGCGTCGAAGAGACCCAGTACTTC. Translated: CASSWGSSVEETQYF.

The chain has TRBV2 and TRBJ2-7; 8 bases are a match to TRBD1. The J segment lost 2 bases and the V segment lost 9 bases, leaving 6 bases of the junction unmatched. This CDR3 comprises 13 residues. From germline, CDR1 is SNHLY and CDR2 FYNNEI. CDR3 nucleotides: TGTGCCAGTCACGGGACAGGAACCTACGAGCAGTACTTC. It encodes CASHGTGTYEQYF.

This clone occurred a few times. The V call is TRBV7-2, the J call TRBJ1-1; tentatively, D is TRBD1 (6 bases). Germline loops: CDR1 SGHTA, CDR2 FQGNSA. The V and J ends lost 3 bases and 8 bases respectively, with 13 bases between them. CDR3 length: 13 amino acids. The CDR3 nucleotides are TGTGCCAGCAGCTTGGGGCCAAGGGGGGAAGCTTTCTTT. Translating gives CASSLGPRGEAFF.

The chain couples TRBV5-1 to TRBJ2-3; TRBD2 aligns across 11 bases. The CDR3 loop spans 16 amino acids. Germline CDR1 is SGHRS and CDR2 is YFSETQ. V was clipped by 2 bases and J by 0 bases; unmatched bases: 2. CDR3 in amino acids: CASSFGTSGSTDTQYF. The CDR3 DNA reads TGCGCCAGCAGCTTCGGGACTAGCGGAAGCACAGATACGCAGTATTTT.

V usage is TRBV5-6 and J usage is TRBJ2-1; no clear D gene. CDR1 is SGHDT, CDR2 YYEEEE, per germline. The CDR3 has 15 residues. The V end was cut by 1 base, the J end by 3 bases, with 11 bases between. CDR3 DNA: TGTGCCAGCAGCTTGCAGGTCCTCGGCTACAATGAGCAGTTCTTC. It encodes CASSLQVLGYNEQFF.

The CDR3 loop is CASGLVRDGETSGVNEQFF. DNA for the CDR3: TGTGCTAGTGGTTTGGTAAGGGACGGAGAGACTAGCGGAGTCAATGAGCAGTTCTTC. The chain employs TRBV12-5 and TRBJ2-1; 9 positions agree with TRBD2. J lost 6 bases, V lost 0 bases, and 15 bases had no gene match. The CDR3 extends over 19 amino acids. CDR1 and CDR2 (germline): LGHNT, FRNRAP.

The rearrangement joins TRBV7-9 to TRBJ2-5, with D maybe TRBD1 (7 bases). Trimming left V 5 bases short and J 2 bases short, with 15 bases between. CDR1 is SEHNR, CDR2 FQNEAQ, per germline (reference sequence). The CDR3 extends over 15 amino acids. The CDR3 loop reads CASSPGGSGQETQYF. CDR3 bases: TGTGCCAGCAGCCCAGGGGGGTCGGGGCAAGAGACCCAGTACTTC.

Written as DNA, the CDR3 is TGTGCCAGCTCAACTGACTCCTTCTCTGGGGCCAACGTCCTGACTTTC. Amino acid sequence: CASSTDSFSGANVLTF. The chain links TRBV18 to TRBJ2-6; D uncertain. The CDR3 totals 16 residues. Per the germline V gene, CDR1 is KGHSH and CDR2 is LQKENI. The V end lost 5 bases, the J end lost 0 bases, and 11 bases lay between the germline ends.

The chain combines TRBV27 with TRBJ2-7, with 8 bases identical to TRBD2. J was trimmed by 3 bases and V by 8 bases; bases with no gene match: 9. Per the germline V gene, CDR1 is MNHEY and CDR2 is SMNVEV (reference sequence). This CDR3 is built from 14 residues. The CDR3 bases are TGTGCCAGCTCCGTTGTGAGCGGGAGCTACGAGCAGTACTTC. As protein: CASSVVSGSYEQYF.

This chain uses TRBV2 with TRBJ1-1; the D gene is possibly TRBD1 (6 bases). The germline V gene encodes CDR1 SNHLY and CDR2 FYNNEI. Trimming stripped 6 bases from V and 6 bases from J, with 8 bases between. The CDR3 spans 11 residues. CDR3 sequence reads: CASRRQAEAFF. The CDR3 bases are TGTGCCAGCAGAAGACAGGCTGAAGCTTTCTTT. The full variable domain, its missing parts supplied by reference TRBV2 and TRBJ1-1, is EPEVTQTPSHQVTQMGQEVILRCVPISNHLYFYWYRQILGQKVEFLVSFYNNEISEKSEIFDDQFSVERPDGSNFTLKIRSTKLEDSAMYFCASRRQAEAFFGQGTRLTVV.

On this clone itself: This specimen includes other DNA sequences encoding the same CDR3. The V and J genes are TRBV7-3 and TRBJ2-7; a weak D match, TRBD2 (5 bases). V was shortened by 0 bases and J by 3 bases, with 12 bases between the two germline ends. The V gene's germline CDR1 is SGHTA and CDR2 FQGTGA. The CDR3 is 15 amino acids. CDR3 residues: CASSLTSGSGYEQYF. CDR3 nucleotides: TGTGCCAGCAGCTTAACTTCGGGGTCTGGCTACGAGCAGTACTTC.

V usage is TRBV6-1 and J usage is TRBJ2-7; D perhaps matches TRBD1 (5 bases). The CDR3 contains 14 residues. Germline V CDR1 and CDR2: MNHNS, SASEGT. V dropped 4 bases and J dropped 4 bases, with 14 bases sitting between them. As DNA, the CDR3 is TGTGCCAGCAGTGGAGGTCAGGGCCCATACGAGCAGTACTTC. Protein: CASSGGQGPYEQYF.

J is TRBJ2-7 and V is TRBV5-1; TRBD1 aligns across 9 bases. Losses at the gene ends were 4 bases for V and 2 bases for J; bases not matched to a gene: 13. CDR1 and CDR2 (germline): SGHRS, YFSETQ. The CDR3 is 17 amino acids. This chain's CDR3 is CASSLLPGGQGPYEQYF. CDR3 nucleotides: TGCGCCAGCAGCCTCCTTCCGGGGGGACAGGGCCCCTACGAGCAGTACTTC.

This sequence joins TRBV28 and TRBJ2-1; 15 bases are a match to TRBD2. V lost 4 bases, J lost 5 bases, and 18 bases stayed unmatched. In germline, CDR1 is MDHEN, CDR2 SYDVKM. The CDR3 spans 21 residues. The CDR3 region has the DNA TGTGCCAGCAGTTCGATAGGACTAGCGGGAGGGCCATCGTCCCAACACAATGAGCAGTTCTTC. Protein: CASSSIGLAGGPSSQHNEQFF.

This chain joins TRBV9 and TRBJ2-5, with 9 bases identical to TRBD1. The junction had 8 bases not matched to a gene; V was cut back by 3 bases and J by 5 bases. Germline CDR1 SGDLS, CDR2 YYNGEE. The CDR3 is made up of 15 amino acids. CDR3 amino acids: CASSADRGFEETQYF. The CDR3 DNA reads TGTGCCAGCAGCGCAGACAGGGGGTTCGAGGAGACCCAGTACTTC.

DNA of the CDR3: TGCGCCAGCAGCCACCTCCGGGGACAGGGGTCGAAGGAGCTGTTTTTT. Protein: CASSHLRGQGSKELFF. J is TRBJ2-2 and V is TRBV4-1; 10 bases map to TRBD1. V lost 3 bases and J lost 10; bases outside the gene matches: 11. The CDR3 runs to 16 residues. The germline CDR1 and CDR2 sequences are MGHRA and YSYEKL.

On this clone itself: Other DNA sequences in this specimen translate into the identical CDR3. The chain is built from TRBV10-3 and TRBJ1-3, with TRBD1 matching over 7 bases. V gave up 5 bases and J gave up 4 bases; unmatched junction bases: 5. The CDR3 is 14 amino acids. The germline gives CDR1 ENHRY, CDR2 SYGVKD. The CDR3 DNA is TGTGCCATCAGTCCAACAGGGGCCGGAAACACCATATATTTT. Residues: CAISPTGAGNTIYF.

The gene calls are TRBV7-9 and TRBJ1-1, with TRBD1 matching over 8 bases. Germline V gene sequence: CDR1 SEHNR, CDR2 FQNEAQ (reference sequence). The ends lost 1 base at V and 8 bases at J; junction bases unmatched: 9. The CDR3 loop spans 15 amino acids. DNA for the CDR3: TGTGCCAGCAGCTTAGTAACAGGGGGGCAAGGAGAAGCTTTCTTT. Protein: CASSLVTGGQGEAFF.

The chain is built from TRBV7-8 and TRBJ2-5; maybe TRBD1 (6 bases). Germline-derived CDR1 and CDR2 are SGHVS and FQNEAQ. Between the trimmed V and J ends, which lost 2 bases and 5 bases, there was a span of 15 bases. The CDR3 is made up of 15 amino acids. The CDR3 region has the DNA TGTGCCAGCAGCTTACCCTGGGCAGGGGAGGAGACCCAGTACTTC. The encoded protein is CASSLPWAGEETQYF.

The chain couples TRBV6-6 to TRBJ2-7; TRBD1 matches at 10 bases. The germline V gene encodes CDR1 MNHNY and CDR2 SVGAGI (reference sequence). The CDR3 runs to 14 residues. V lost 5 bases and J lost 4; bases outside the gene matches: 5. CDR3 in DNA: TGTGCCAGCAGTACCGACAGGGGGCGGTACGAGCAGTACTTC. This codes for CASSTDRGRYEQYF.

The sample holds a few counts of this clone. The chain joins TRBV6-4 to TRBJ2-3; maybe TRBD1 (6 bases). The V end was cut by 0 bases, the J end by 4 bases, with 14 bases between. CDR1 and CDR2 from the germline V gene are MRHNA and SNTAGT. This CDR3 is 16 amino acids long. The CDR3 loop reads CASSDSGGVGADTQYF. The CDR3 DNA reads TGTGCCAGCAGTGACTCTGGGGGCGTGGGAGCAGATACGCAGTATTTT.

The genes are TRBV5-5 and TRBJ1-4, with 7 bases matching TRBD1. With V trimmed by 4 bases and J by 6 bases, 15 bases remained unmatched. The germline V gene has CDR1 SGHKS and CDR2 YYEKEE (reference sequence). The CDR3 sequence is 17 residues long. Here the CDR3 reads CASSQLRLQGFHEKLFF. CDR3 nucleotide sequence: TGTGCCAGCAGCCAGCTTCGGTTACAGGGGTTCCATGAAAAACTGTTTTTT.